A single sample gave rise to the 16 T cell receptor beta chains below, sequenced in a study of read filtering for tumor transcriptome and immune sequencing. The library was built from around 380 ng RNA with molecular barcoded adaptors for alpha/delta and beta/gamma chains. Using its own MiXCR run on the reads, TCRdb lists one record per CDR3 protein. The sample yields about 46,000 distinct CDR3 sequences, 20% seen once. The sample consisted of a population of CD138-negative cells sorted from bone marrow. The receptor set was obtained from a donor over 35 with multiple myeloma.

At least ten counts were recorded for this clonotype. CDR3 in amino acids: CATSLGGNYNEQFF. Written as DNA, the CDR3 is TGTGCCACCAGCCTTGGCGGGAATTACAATGAGCAGTTCTTC. V usage is TRBV24-1 and J usage is TRBJ2-1, with D perhaps matching TRBD2 (6 bases). CDR3 length: 14 amino acids. V lost 7 bases, J lost 4 bases, and 13 bases lay in between. Germline V gene sequence: CDR1 KGHDR, CDR2 SFDVKD.

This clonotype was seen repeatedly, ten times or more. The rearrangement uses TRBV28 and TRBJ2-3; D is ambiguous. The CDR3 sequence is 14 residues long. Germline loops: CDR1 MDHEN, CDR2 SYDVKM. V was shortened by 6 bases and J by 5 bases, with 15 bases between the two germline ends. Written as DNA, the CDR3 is TGTGCCAGCAGCCGTATTTCTTCTGGAGATACGCAGTATTTT. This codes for CASSRISSGDTQYF.

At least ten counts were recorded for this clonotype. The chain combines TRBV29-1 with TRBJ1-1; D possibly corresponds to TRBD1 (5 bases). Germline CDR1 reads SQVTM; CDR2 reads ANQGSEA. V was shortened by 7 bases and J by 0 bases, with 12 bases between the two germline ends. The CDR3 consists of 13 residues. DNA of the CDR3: TGCAGCGCAGAGACAGTTTTGAACACTGAAGCTTTCTTT. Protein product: CSAETVLNTEAFF.

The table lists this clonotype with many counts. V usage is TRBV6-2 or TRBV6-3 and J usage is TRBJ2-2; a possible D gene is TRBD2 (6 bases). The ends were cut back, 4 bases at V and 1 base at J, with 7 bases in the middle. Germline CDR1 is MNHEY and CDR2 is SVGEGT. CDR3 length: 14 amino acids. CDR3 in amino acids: CASSSRENTGELFF. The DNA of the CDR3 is TGTGCCAGCAGTTCGCGGGAGAACACCGGGGAGCTGTTTTTT.

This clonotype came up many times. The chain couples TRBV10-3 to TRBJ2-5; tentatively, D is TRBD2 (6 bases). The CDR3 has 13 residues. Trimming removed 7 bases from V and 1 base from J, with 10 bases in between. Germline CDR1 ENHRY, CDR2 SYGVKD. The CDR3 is CAINRELQETQYF. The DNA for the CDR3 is TGTGCCATCAACCGGGAGCTCCAAGAGACCCAGTACTTC.

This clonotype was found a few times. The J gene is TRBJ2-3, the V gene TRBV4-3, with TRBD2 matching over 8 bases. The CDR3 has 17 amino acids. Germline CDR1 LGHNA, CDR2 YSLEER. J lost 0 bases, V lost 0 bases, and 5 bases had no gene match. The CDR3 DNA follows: TGCGCCAGCAGCCAAGATGGTGCTAGCGGGAGCACAGATACGCAGTATTTT. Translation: CASSQDGASGSTDTQYF.

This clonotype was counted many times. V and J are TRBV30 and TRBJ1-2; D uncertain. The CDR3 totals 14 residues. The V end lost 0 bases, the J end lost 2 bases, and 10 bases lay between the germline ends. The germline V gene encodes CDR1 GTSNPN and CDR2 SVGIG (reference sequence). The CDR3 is CAWSVPLGNYGYTF. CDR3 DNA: TGTGCCTGGAGTGTACCCCTGGGAAACTATGGCTACACCTTC.

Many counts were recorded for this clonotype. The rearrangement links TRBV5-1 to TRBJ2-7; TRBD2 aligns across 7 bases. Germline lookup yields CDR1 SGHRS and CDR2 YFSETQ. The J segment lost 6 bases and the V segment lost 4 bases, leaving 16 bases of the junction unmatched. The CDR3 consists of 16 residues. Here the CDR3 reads CASSALGGSGRGEQYF. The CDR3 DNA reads TGCGCCAGCAGCGCCCTGGGGGGGTCCGGGAGAGGCGAGCAGTACTTC. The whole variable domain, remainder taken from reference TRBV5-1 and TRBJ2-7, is KAGVTQTPRYLIKTRGQQVTLSCSPISGHRSVSWYQQTPGQGLQFLFEYFSETQRNKGNFPGRFSGRQFSNSRSEMNVSTLELGDSALYLCASSALGGSGRGEQYFGPGTRLTVT.

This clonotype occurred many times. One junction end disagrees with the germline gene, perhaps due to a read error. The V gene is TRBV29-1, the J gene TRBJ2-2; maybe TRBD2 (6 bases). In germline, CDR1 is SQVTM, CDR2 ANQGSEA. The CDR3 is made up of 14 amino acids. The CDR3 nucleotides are TGCAGCGTTGACAACGGGAGTAACATCGGGGAGCTGTTTTTT. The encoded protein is CSVDNGSNIGELFF.

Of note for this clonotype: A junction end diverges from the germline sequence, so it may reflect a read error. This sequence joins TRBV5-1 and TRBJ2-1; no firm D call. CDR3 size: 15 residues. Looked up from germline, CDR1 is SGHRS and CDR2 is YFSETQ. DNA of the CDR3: TGCGCCAGCGGCTTGCTAGGAATTGGCGACAATGAGCAGTTCTTT. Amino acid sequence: CASGLLGIGDNEQFF. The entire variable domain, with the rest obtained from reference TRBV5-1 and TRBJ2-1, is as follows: KAGVTQTPRYLIKTRGQQVTLSCSPISGHRSVSWYQQTPGQGLQFLFEYFSETQRNKGNFPGRFSGRQFSNSRSEMNVSTLELGDSALYLCASGLLGIGDNEQFFGPGTRLTVL.

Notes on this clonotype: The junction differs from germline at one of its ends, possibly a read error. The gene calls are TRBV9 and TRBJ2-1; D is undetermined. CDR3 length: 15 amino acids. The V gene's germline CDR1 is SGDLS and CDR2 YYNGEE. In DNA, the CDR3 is TGTGCCAACAGCGTTGGCGGTAACTCCTGTAATGAGCAGTTCTTC. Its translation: CANSVGGNSCNEQFF.

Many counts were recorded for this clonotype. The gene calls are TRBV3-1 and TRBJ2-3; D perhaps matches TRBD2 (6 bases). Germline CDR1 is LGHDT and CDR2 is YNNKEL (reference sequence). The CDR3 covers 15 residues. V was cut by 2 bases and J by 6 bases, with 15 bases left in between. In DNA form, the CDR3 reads TGTGCCAGCAGCCAACTACTAGCACCTGAGGATACGCAGTATTTT. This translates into CASSQLLAPEDTQYF.

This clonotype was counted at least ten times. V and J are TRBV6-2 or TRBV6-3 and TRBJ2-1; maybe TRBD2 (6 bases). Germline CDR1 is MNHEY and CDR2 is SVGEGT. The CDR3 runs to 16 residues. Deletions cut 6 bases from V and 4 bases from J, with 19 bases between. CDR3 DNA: TGTGCCAGCAGCCCTACAGAGGCTAGCGTTTACAATGAGCAGTTCTTC. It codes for CASSPTEASVYNEQFF.

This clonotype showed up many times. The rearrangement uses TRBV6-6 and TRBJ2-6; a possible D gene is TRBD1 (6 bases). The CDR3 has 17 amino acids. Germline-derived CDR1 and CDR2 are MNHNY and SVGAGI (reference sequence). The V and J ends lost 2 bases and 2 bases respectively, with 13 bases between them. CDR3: CASSYTKTGTGANVLTF. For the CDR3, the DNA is TGTGCCAGCAGTTACACGAAAACAGGGACTGGGGCCAACGTCCTGACTTTC.

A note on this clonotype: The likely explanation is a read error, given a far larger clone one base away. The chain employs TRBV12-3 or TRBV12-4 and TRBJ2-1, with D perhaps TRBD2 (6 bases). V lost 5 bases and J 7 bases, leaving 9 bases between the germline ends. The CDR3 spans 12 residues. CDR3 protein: CASSHGGNEQFF. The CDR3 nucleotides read TGTGCCAGCAGTCACGGGGGAAATGAGCAGTTCTTC.

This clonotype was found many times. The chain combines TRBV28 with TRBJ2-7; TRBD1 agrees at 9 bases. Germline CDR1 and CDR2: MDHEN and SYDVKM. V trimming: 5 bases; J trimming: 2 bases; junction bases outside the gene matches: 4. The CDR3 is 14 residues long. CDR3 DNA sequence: TGTGCCAGCAGTCCTGGGGACAGGGCCTACGAGCAGTACTTC. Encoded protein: CASSPGDRAYEQYF. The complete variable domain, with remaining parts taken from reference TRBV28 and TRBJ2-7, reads DVKVTQSSRYLVKRTGEKVFLECVQDMDHENMFWYRQDPGLGLRLIYFSYDVKMKEKGDIPEGYSVSREKKERFSLILESASTNQTSMYLCASSPGDRAYEQYFGPGTRLTVT.